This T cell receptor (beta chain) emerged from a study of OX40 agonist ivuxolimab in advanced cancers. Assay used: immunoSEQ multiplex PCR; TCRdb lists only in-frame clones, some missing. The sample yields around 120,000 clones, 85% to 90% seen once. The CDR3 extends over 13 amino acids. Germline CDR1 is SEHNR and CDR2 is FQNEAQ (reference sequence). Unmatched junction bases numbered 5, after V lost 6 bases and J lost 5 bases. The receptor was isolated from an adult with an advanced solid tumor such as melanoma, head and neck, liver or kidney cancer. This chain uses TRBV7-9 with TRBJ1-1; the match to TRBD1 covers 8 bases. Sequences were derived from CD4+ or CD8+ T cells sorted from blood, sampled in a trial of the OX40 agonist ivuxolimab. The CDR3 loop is CASSTQGATEAFF. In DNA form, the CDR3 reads TGTGCCAGCAGTACTCAGGGGGCGACTGAAGCTTTCTTT.